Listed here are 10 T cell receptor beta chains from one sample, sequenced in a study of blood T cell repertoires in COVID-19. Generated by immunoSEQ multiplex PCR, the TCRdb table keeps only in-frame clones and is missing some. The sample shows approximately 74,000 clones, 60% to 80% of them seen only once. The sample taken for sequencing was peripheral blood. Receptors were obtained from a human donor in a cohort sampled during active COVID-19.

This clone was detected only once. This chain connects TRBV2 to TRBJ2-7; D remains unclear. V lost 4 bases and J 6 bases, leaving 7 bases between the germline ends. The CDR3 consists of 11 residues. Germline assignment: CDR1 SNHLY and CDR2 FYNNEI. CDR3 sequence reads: CASSVQSEQYF. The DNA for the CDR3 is TGTGCCAGCAGTGTACAGTCCGAGCAGTACTTC.

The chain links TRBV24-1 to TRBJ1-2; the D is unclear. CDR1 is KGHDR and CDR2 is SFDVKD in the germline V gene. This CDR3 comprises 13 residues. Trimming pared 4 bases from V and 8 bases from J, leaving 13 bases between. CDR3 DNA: TGTGCCACCAGTGACTACTCGGCGGGCGGCTACACCTTC. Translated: CATSDYSAGGYTF.

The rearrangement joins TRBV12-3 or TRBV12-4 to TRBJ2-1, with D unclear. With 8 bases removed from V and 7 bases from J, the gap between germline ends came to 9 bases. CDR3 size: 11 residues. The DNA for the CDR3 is TGTGCCAGCCCCATCGGGAATGAGCAGTTCTTC. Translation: CASPIGNEQFF.

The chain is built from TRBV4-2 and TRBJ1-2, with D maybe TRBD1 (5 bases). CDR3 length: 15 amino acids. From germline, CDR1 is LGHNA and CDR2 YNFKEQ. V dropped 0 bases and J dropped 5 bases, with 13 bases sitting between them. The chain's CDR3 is CASSQDWRGGYGYTF. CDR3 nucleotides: TGTGCCAGCAGCCAAGATTGGAGGGGAGGTTATGGCTACACCTTC.

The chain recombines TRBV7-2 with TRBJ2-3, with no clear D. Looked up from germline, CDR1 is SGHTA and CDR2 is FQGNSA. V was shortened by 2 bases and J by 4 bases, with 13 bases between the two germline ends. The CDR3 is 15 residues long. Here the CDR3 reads CASSLYIATSDTQYF. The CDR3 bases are TGTGCCAGCAGCTTATATATTGCTACCTCAGATACGCAGTATTTT.

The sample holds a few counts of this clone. CDR3 amino acids: CASSLDTGDTGELFF. The CDR3 DNA reads TGTGCCAGCAGCCTTGATACAGGCGACACCGGGGAGCTGTTTTTT. The V gene is TRBV5-4, the J gene TRBJ2-2, with D perhaps matching TRBD1 (5 bases). CDR3 length: 15 amino acids. The germline V gene encodes CDR1 SGHNT and CDR2 YYREEE (reference sequence). The ends were cut back, 4 bases at V and 3 bases at J, with 13 bases in the middle.

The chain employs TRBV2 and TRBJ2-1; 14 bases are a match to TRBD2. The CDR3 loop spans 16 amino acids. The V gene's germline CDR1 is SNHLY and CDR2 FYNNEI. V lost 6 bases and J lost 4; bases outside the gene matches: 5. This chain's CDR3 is CASRATSGRGYNEQFF. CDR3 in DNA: TGTGCCAGCAGGGCGACTAGCGGGAGGGGGTACAATGAGCAGTTCTTC. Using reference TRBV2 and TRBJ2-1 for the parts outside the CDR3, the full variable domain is EPEVTQTPSHQVTQMGQEVILRCVPISNHLYFYWYRQILGQKVEFLVSFYNNEISEKSEIFDDQFSVERPDGSNFTLKIRSTKLEDSAMYFCASRATSGRGYNEQFFGPGTRLTVL.

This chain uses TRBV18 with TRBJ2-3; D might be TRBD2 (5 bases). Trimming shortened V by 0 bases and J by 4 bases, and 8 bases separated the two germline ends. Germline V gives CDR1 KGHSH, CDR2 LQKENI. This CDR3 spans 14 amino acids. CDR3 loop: CASSPPAGPDTQYF. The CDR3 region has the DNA TGTGCCAGCTCACCACCCGCGGGTCCAGATACGCAGTATTTT. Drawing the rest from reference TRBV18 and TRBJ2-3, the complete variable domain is NAGVMQNPRHLVRRRGQEARLRCSPMKGHSHVYWYRQLPEEGLKFMVYLQKENIIDESGMPKERFSAEFPKEGPSILRIQQVVRGDSAAYFCASSPPAGPDTQYFGPGTRLTVL.

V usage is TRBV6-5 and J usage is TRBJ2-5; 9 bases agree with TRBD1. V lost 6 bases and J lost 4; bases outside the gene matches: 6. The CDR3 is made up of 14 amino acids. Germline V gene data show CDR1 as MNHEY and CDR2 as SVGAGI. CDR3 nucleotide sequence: TGTGCCAGCAGACCGGACAGGGGAGGAGAGACCCAGTACTTC. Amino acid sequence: CASRPDRGGETQYF.

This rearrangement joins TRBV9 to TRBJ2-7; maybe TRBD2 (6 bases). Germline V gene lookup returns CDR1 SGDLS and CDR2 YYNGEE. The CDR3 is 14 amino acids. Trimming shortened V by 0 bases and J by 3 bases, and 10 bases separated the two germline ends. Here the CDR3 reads CASSVAGTDYEQYF. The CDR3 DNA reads TGTGCCAGCAGCGTAGCTGGGACTGACTACGAGCAGTACTTC.